This is a list of T cell receptor beta chains from one sample in a study of blood T cell repertoires in COVID-19. Sequencing was performed with immunoSEQ multiplex PCR; in TCRdb, only in-frame clones are kept and a portion is missing. The sample records roughly 90,000 clones, 87% being singletons. The sequencing input was peripheral blood. Receptors originate from a human donor in a cohort sampled during active COVID-19. Both conserved end residues are part of each CDR3. Each record gives: D gene, J gene, V gene, clone size, CDR3 DNA, CDR3 protein. A D gene is named only where the DNA matches it firmly. The size of a clone is reported for some rows only, either as once, few or many, or as a class for expanded clones.

D: TRBD1; J: TRBJ2-3; V: TRBV29-1; size: .; DNA: TGCAGCGTTGCCAGACAGGGGGCGAGGACAGATACGCAGTATTTT; CDR3: CSVARQGARTDTQYF
D: TRBD2; J: TRBJ2-3; V: TRBV9; size: .; DNA: TGTGCCAGCAGCGGGACTAGCGGGACAAACACAGATACGCAGTATTTT; CDR3: CASSGTSGTNTDTQYF
D: TRBD2; J: TRBJ2-5; V: TRBV9; size: .; DNA: TGTGCCAGCAGCGTAGTGGACGGGAGGGCGGGGGAGACCCAGTACTTC; CDR3: CASSVVDGRAGETQYF
D: .; J: TRBJ1-3; V: TRBV6-5; size: few; DNA: TGTGCCAGCAGTTACTCGAGAGGGCCCGGAAACACCATATATTTT; CDR3: CASSYSRGPGNTIYF
D: .; J: TRBJ1-3; V: TRBV13; size: .; DNA: TGTGCCAGCAGCTCCCCCGGGGTCGGAAACACCATATATTTT; CDR3: CASSSPGVGNTIYF
D: TRBD1; J: TRBJ2-1; V: TRBV19; size: .; DNA: TGTGCCAGTAGTCCTGGGACAGGGGTTGACAATGAGCAGTTCTTC; CDR3: CASSPGTGVDNEQFF
D: .; J: TRBJ1-6; V: TRBV10-2; size: .; DNA: TGCGCCAGCTCGAAGGAGGACAATTCACCCCTCCACTTT; CDR3: CASSKEDNSPLHF
D: .; J: TRBJ1-5; V: TRBV3-1/TRBV3-2; size: .; DNA: TGTGCCAGCAGCCAAGATGGGGGCAGCAATCAGCCCCAGCATTTT; CDR3: CASSQDGGSNQPQHF
D: TRBD1; J: TRBJ2-7; V: TRBV27; size: .; DNA: TGTGCCAGCAGTTTAGAGGGCAGGGGGCGGTACGAGCAGTACTTC; CDR3: CASSLEGRGRYEQYF
D: TRBD2; J: TRBJ2-7; V: TRBV19; size: .; DNA: TGTGCCAGTAGTATAGGACTAGCGGGCTACGAGCAGTACTTC; CDR3: CASSIGLAGYEQYF
D: .; J: TRBJ1-6; V: TRBV30; size: few; DNA: TGTGCCTTAGATCTGAATAATTCACCCCTCCACTTT; CDR3: CALDLNNSPLHF
D: .; J: TRBJ1-2; V: TRBV28; size: .; DNA: TGTGCCAGCAGCTCTCAGGCCCGGGGGGTCTATGGCTACACCTTC; CDR3: CASSSQARGVYGYTF
D: TRBD2; J: TRBJ2-1; V: TRBV3-1/TRBV3-2; size: .; DNA: TGTGCCAGCAGCCAAGATGGGACTAGCGGGAGTTGGAATGAGCAGTTCTTC; CDR3: CASSQDGTSGSWNEQFF
D: .; J: TRBJ1-2; V: TRBV7-9; size: .; DNA: TGTGCCAGCGGAATGGACAGCTACGCCTATGGCTACACCTTC; CDR3: CASGMDSYAYGYTF
D: TRBD1; J: TRBJ1-2; V: TRBV27; size: .; DNA: TGTGCCAGCAGTCGTACAGGGGGGACAGTTAACTATGGCTACACCTTC; CDR3: CASSRTGGTVNYGYTF
D: TRBD2; J: TRBJ2-1; V: TRBV6-6; size: .; DNA: TGTGCCAGCAGCTCCACAGGCGGCGGGAGGGCCCCGGGTGCCTACAATGAGCAGTTCTTC; CDR3: CASSSTGGGRAPGAYNEQFF
D: TRBD1; J: TRBJ2-7; V: TRBV7-8; size: .; DNA: TGTGCCAGCAGCCATAGGACAGGGGCATACGAGCAGTACTTC; CDR3: CASSHRTGAYEQYF
D: TRBD2; J: TRBJ2-7; V: TRBV20-1; size: few; DNA: TGCAGTGCTAGTGGACTAGCGGGAGTCTCCTCCTACGAGCAGTACTTC; CDR3: CSASGLAGVSSYEQYF
D: .; J: TRBJ1-1; V: TRBV6-5; size: .; DNA: TGTGCCAGCAGTCCGGCGTCAGGGCCGAACACTGAAGCTTTCTTT; CDR3: CASSPASGPNTEAFF
D: .; J: TRBJ2-1; V: TRBV28; size: .; DNA: TGTGCCAGCAGTTTCGGCGGCTACAATGGGCAGTTCTTC; CDR3: CASSFGGYNGQFF
D: TRBD1; J: TRBJ1-1; V: TRBV27; size: .; DNA: TGTGCCAGCAGCCCCGACAGGGACGGCACTGAAGCTTTCTTT; CDR3: CASSPDRDGTEAFF
D: .; J: TRBJ1-6; V: TRBV2; size: .; DNA: TGTGCCAGCAGTGGAGGGGGAACAAACTCACCCCTCCACTTT; CDR3: CASSGGGTNSPLHF
D: TRBD2; J: TRBJ2-3; V: TRBV29-1; size: .; DNA: TGCAGCGTCTCGTTCCTGACTAGCGGGAGCGAAGATACGCAGTATTTT; CDR3: CSVSFLTSGSEDTQYF
D: .; J: TRBJ2-3; V: TRBV27; size: once; DNA: TGTGCCAGCAGTTTAACCCCCTACCACTTTTGCACAGATACGCAGTATTTT; CDR3: CASSLTPYHFCTDTQYF
D: .; J: TRBJ1-2; V: TRBV28; size: once; DNA: TGTGCCAGCAGTTCACAGGCGGCCCTTTATGGCTACACCTTC; CDR3: CASSSQAALYGYTF
D: .; J: TRBJ2-7; V: TRBV21-1; size: .; DNA: TGTGCCAGCACCGGGGGTAAAGATCCGTACGAGCAGTACTTC; CDR3: CASTGGKDPYEQYF
D: TRBD1; J: TRBJ2-6; V: TRBV5-4; size: .; DNA: TGTGCCAGCAGCTTTCCGGGACAGGCGAGCTCTGGGGCCAACGTCCTGACTTTC; CDR3: CASSFPGQASSGANVLTF
D: .; J: TRBJ2-1; V: TRBV9; size: few; DNA: TGTGCCAGCAGCGTAGTTAATGACAATGAGCAGTTCTTC; CDR3: CASSVVNDNEQFF
D: TRBD2; J: TRBJ2-5; V: TRBV9; size: .; DNA: TGTGCCAGCAGCGCAGGGACTAGGGAGACCCAGTACTTC; CDR3: CASSAGTRETQYF
D: TRBD1; J: TRBJ1-2; V: TRBV3-1/TRBV3-2; size: .; DNA: TGTGCCAGCAGCCAAGATCGCAGGGGGCGAGCGTACTATGGCTACACCTTC; CDR3: CASSQDRRGRAYYGYTF
D: TRBD2; J: TRBJ2-1; V: TRBV5-1; size: .; DNA: TGCGCCAGCAGCTTGGAGGGGACTAGCGGGTACAATGAGCAGTTCTTC; CDR3: CASSLEGTSGYNEQFF
D: TRBD2; J: TRBJ2-1; V: TRBV6-5; size: .; DNA: TGTGCCAGCAGTTACTCGAGGACTAGCATCGGTGAGCAGTTCTTC; CDR3: CASSYSRTSIGEQFF
D: TRBD2; J: TRBJ2-3; V: TRBV4-2; size: .; DNA: TGTGCCAGCAGCCCCCTCGGGGCGGGGGGCACAGATACGCAGTATTTT; CDR3: CASSPLGAGGTDTQYF
D: .; J: TRBJ1-3; V: TRBV28; size: few; DNA: TGTGCCAGCAGGGCAGGGTCTGGAAACACCATATATTTT; CDR3: CASRAGSGNTIYF
D: TRBD1; J: TRBJ1-1; V: TRBV5-1; size: .; DNA: TGCGCCAGCAGCTTGGTTCAGGGGGCAAACACTGAAGCTTTCTTT; CDR3: CASSLVQGANTEAFF
D: TRBD2; J: TRBJ2-1; V: TRBV9; size: .; DNA: TGTGCCAGCAGCGTAGATGGGACTAGCGGTGAGCAGTTCTTC; CDR3: CASSVDGTSGEQFF
D: TRBD2; J: TRBJ2-5; V: TRBV28; size: .; DNA: TGTGCCAGCAGTTGGCGGGAGGGCCGGGAGACCCAGTACTTC; CDR3: CASSWREGRETQYF
D: .; J: TRBJ1-2; V: TRBV27; size: .; DNA: TGTGCCAGCAGTCAGGGGCATGGCTACACCTTC; CDR3: CASSQGHGYTF
D: .; J: TRBJ1-6; V: TRBV28; size: .; DNA: TGTGCCAGCAGTCCGTCGACTTGGGATTCACCCCTCCACTTT; CDR3: CASSPSTWDSPLHF
D: .; J: TRBJ2-3; V: TRBV9; size: once; DNA: TGTGCCAGCACCGGGACAAACCACCATACGCAGTATTTT; CDR3: CASTGTNHHTQYF
D: .; J: TRBJ1-1; V: TRBV18; size: .; DNA: TGTGCCAGCTCACCAAGGAGCTTGAACACTGAAGCTTTCTTT; CDR3: CASSPRSLNTEAFF
D: .; J: TRBJ2-5; V: TRBV11-2; size: .; DNA: TGTGCCAGCAGCGCTTCGCATCAGGGAGGAGAGACCCAGTACTTC; CDR3: CASSASHQGGETQYF
D: TRBD2; J: TRBJ2-1; V: TRBV5-1; size: .; DNA: TGCGCCAGCAGAGATAGCAGCGGGGGAGGGTACGATGAGCAGTTCTTC; CDR3: CASRDSSGGGYDEQFF
D: .; J: TRBJ2-2; V: TRBV14; size: .; DNA: TGTGCCAGCAGCCGCAGGGTAAACGGGGAGCTGTTTTTT; CDR3: CASSRRVNGELFF
D: TRBD1; J: TRBJ1-2; V: TRBV19; size: .; DNA: TGTGCCAGTAGAAAGGACAGGGGAAACTATGGCTACACCTTC; CDR3: CASRKDRGNYGYTF
D: TRBD2; J: TRBJ2-7; V: TRBV7-9; size: .; DNA: TGTGCCAGCAGCCTGACTAGCACCTACGAGCAGTACTTC; CDR3: CASSLTSTYEQYF
D: TRBD2; J: TRBJ2-3; V: TRBV5-4; size: .; DNA: TGTGCCAGCAGCGGCTCTAGCGGGAGCACAGATACGCAGTATTTT; CDR3: CASSGSSGSTDTQYF
D: .; J: TRBJ1-1; V: TRBV10-3; size: few; DNA: TGTGCCATCAGTCCCCCAGAGGGCAACACTGAAGCTTTCTTT; CDR3: CAISPPEGNTEAFF
D: TRBD1; J: TRBJ2-2; V: TRBV19; size: .; DNA: TGTGCCAGTCAGCATTATAGGACAGGGGTCGGCGGGGAGCTGTTTTTT; CDR3: CASQHYRTGVGGELFF
D: TRBD2; J: TRBJ2-1; V: TRBV27; size: .; DNA: TGTGCCAGCAGTTTCCTTACTAGCGGGAGGGCCGACGAGCAGTTCTTC; CDR3: CASSFLTSGRADEQFF
D: .; J: TRBJ2-1; V: TRBV30; size: .; DNA: TGTGCGAGGGGGATGGGGAATGAGCAGTTCTTC; CDR3: CARGMGNEQFF
D: .; J: TRBJ1-1; V: TRBV2; size: .; DNA: TGTGCCAGCAGTGAAGCGCTTCGGGCAGGGGAAATGAACACTGAAGCTTTCTTT; CDR3: CASSEALRAGEMNTEAFF
D: .; J: TRBJ2-1; V: TRBV24-1; size: .; DNA: TGTGCCACCGAACTCTACAATGAGCAGTTCTTC; CDR3: CATELYNEQFF